The 15 T cell receptor beta chains below all came from one sample that was sequenced in a study of blood T cell repertoires in COVID-19. Here immunoSEQ multiplex PCR was the method, and the copy in TCRdb shows in-frame clones only, minus some. The table lists some 150,000 clones, roughly four fifths of them singletons. Sequencing was done on a sample of peripheral blood. The receptors stem from a human donor with acute or convalescent COVID-19. The donor label of this sample is uncertain.

The rearrangement uses TRBV7-9 and TRBJ2-1; a possible D gene is TRBD2 (6 bases). V was cut by 1 base and J by 2 bases, with 9 bases left in between. The V gene's germline CDR1 is SEHNR and CDR2 FQNEAQ (reference sequence). The CDR3 is 15 residues long. The CDR3, as DNA: TGTGCCAGCAGCTTAGGGGCGGGACCCTACAATGAGCAGTTCTTC. Translating gives CASSLGAGPYNEQFF.

The rearrangement links TRBV11-3 to TRBJ2-1, with TRBD1 matching over 9 bases. Germline CDR1 is SGHNT and CDR2 is YENEEA. The CDR3 loop spans 16 amino acids. With V trimmed by 5 bases and J by 4 bases, 9 bases remained unmatched. The CDR3 region has the DNA TGTGCCAGCAGCCGTAGGTCTGGACAGGGGTACAATGAGCAGTTCTTC. Its protein is CASSRRSGQGYNEQFF.

This clone was counted only a few times. The V and J genes are TRBV28 and TRBJ1-6; 10 bases match TRBD1. CDR1 MDHEN and CDR2 SYDVKM come from the germline V gene. V shed 4 bases and J 8 bases; nucleotides not matched to a gene: 5. The CDR3 is 15 amino acids. In DNA form, the CDR3 reads TGTGCCAGCAGTTCCCCCGGGACAGGGGATTCACCCCTCCACTTT. Encoded protein: CASSSPGTGDSPLHF.

The chain carries TRBV5-1 and TRBJ1-1; D uncertain. Germline V lookup: CDR1 SGHRS, CDR2 YFSETQ. The CDR3 consists of 15 residues. V lost 1 base and J lost 1, with 11 bases in between. This chain's CDR3 is CASSLSGQTNTEAFF. CDR3 nucleotides: TGCGCCAGCAGCTTGTCGGGTCAGACGAACACTGAAGCTTTCTTT. The whole variable domain, remainder taken from reference TRBV5-1 and TRBJ1-1, is KAGVTQTPRYLIKTRGQQVTLSCSPISGHRSVSWYQQTPGQGLQFLFEYFSETQRNKGNFPGRFSGRQFSNSRSEMNVSTLELGDSALYLCASSLSGQTNTEAFFGQGTRLTVV.

This chain uses TRBV19 with TRBJ2-3, with TRBD2 matching over 9 bases. V trimming: 3 bases; J trimming: 4 bases; junction bases outside the gene matches: 2. The CDR3 totals 14 residues. The germline V gene encodes CDR1 LNHDA and CDR2 SQIVND (reference sequence). The CDR3, as DNA: TGTGCCAGTAGTATGGCGGGGGGGCCAGATACGCAGTATTTT. Translation gives CASSMAGGPDTQYF.

This clone was picked up a small number of times. This chain uses TRBV5-5 with TRBJ1-1; possible D gene TRBD1, 5 bases. The V gene lost 0 bases and the J gene lost 1 base, with 10 bases spanning the gap. The germline CDR1 and CDR2 sequences are SGHKS and YYEKEE (reference sequence). This CDR3 comprises 15 residues. CDR3 coding DNA: TGTGCCAGCAGCTTGGGGCCAGGGCGGAACACTGAAGCTTTCTTT. Translating it yields CASSLGPGRNTEAFF.

The gene calls are TRBV12-3 or TRBV12-4 and TRBJ2-5, with D possibly matching TRBD2 (6 bases). The CDR3 totals 13 residues. V shed 4 bases and J shed 5 bases, with 11 bases lying between them. The CDR3 DNA is TGTGCCAGCAGTTGGACTGCGGGGGAGACCCAGTACTTC. Encoded protein: CASSWTAGETQYF.

This chain links TRBV5-1 with TRBJ2-1; TRBD2 matches 12 bases. This CDR3 spans 16 amino acids. With 1 base clipped from V and 5 bases from J, the junction kept 4 bases outside the gene matches. Per germline, CDR1 SGHRS and CDR2 YFSETQ. CDR3 sequence reads: CASSLRTSGTNNEQFF. CDR3 nucleotide sequence: TGCGCCAGCAGCTTGCGGACTAGCGGGACCAACAATGAGCAGTTCTTC.

The V gene is TRBV7-9, the J gene TRBJ2-7; 8 nucleotides line up with TRBD1. Looked up from germline, CDR1 is SEHNR and CDR2 is FQNEAQ (reference sequence). Trimming removed 2 bases from V and 2 bases from J; junction bases left unmatched: 2. The CDR3 covers 14 residues. CDR3 sequence: CASSLRTGPYEQYF. As DNA, the CDR3 is TGTGCCAGCAGCTTAAGGACAGGGCCCTACGAGCAGTACTTC. The full variable domain, with the rest looked up from reference TRBV7-9 and TRBJ2-7, is DTGVSQNPRHKITKRGQNVTFRCDPISEHNRLYWYRQTLGQGPEFLTYFQNEAQLEKSRLLSDRFSAERPKGSFSTLEIQRTEQGDSAMYLCASSLRTGPYEQYFGPGTRLTVT.

This clone was counted between two and nine times. CDR3 region: CASRSLDGASQAFF. CDR3 DNA sequence: TGTGCCAGCAGAAGCTTGGATGGAGCCAGCCAAGCTTTCTTT. The chain combines TRBV5-8 with TRBJ1-1; D call uncertain. From germline, CDR1 is SGHTS and CDR2 YDEGEE. CDR3 length equals 14 residues. V lost 5 bases and J 9 bases, leaving 20 bases between the germline ends.

This chain uses TRBV6-6 with TRBJ1-5, with 9 bases that match TRBD1. V shed 7 bases, J shed 7 bases, and the junction held 8 bases outside the gene matches. CDR1 and CDR2 from the germline V gene are MNHNY and SVGAGI (reference sequence). CDR3 length equals 14 residues. CDR3 residues: CASTTGQGRQPQHF. CDR3 in DNA: TGTGCCAGCACCACGGGACAGGGAAGACAGCCCCAGCATTTT.

The chain has TRBV30 and TRBJ2-7; 10 nucleotides match TRBD2. The germline gives CDR1 GTSNPN, CDR2 SVGIG (reference sequence). The CDR3 runs 16 residues. The ends lost 2 bases at V and 2 bases at J; junction bases unmatched: 9. CDR3 residues: CAWSSDRSGRAYEQYF. CDR3 coding DNA: TGTGCCTGGAGTTCCGACCGGAGCGGGAGGGCCTACGAGCAGTACTTC.

The chain is built from TRBV2 and TRBJ1-1; no firm D call. From germline, CDR1 is SNHLY and CDR2 FYNNEI. V was shortened by 7 bases and J by 1 base, with 16 bases between the two germline ends. The CDR3 spans 15 residues. CDR3 in amino acids: CASTGGNSQNTEAFF. The CDR3 DNA sequence: TGTGCCAGCACCGGAGGAAACAGCCAGAACACTGAAGCTTTCTTT. The variable domain in full, completed from reference TRBV2 and TRBJ1-1, reads EPEVTQTPSHQVTQMGQEVILRCVPISNHLYFYWYRQILGQKVEFLVSFYNNEISEKSEIFDDQFSVERPDGSNFTLKIRSTKLEDSAMYFCASTGGNSQNTEAFFGQGTRLTVV.

This chain joins TRBV19 and TRBJ1-2; 8 nucleotides line up with TRBD1. Unmatched junction bases numbered 8, after V lost 3 bases and J lost 8 bases. This CDR3 spans 14 amino acids. The germline V gene has CDR1 LNHDA and CDR2 SQIVND (reference sequence). The DNA for the CDR3 is TGTGCCAGTAGTATTAGGCAGGGGGCGAGCGGCTACACCTTC. Encoded protein: CASSIRQGASGYTF.

The rearrangement links TRBV5-6 to TRBJ2-5; D is unresolved. V was clipped by 0 bases and J by 7 bases, with 10 bases between them. This CDR3 is built from 13 residues. Germline-derived CDR1 and CDR2 are SGHDT and YYEEEE. The CDR3 reads CASSLGPTGTQYF. The DNA for the CDR3 is TGTGCCAGCAGCTTGGGGCCTACGGGGACCCAGTACTTC.